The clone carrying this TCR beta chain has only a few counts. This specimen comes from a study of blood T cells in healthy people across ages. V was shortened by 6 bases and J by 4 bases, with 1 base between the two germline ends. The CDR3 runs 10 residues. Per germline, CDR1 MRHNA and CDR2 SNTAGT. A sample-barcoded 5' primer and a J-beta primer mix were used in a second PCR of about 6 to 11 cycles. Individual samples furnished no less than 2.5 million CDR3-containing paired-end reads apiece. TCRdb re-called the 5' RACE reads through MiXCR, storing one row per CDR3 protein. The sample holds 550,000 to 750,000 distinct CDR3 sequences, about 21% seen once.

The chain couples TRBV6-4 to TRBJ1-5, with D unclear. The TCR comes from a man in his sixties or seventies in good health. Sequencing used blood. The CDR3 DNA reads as TGTGCCAGCAGGAATCAGCCCCAGCATTTT. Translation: CASRNQPQHF.